This T cell receptor beta chain was retrieved from a study of identical twins. TCRdb independently ran MiXCR on the 5' RACE reads; one entry per CDR3 protein. The sample lists some 710,000 distinct CDR3 sequences, approximately 6% occurring once. Germline V CDR1 and CDR2: SNHLY, FYNNEI. CDR3 size: 14 residues. V gave up 8 bases and J gave up 5 bases; unmatched junction bases: 7. Sequenced input: naive T cells sorted from blood. V is TRBV2 and J is TRBJ2-1; 9 nucleotides agree with TRBD2. This sequence originates from a man aged 18 to 29 in good health. This chain's CDR3 is CASRGREGNNEQFF. CDR3 DNA: TGTGCCAGCCGGGGGCGGGAGGGGAACAATGAGCAGTTCTTC.